A single T cell receptor (beta chain) is shown here with its context. Trimming left V 6 bases short and J 3 bases short, with 17 bases between. CDR3 length equals 15 residues. These data are taken from a study of identical twins. TCRdb itself ran the 5' RACE reads through MiXCR, one entry per CDR3 protein. The sample carries some 330,000 distinct CDR3 sequences, approximately 9.1% recorded once. Specimen: naive T cells sorted from blood. The TCR was taken from a woman aged 45-59 years in good health. This chain uses TRBV12-3 or TRBV12-4 with TRBJ1-2, with D possibly TRBD1 on 6 matching bases. CDR3 sequence (DNA): TGTGCCAGCAGCCTTAGGGGGGCGCGGGACTATGGCTACACCTTC. This encodes CASSLRGARDYGYTF.